These T cell receptor beta chains were read from a single sample in a study of blood T cell repertoires in COVID-19. Clones were sequenced by immunoSEQ multiplex PCR, and TCRdb holds only the in-frame ones, with some missing. The table has 280,000 or so clones, approximately 89% seen once. Sequenced: PBMCs or T cells enriched from blood (not recorded which). These receptor sequences come from a woman aged 45-65 years who had been exposed to COVID-19. Each CDR3 is given with its conserved first and last residue. A D gene is named only where the DNA matches it firmly. Some rows mark clone size as missing; the rest say once, few, many or name a class of expanded clone.

TRBJ2-1 | . | TRBD2 | TRBV2 | TGTGCCAGCAGACCTACCTCTAGCGGGGGGTACAATGAGCAGTTCTTC | CASRPTSSGGYNEQFF
TRBJ1-2 | . | TRBD1 | TRBV27 | TGTGCCAGCAGTACGCGGACAGGGGGGCGGTATGGCTACACCTTC | CASSTRTGGRYGYTF
TRBJ2-1 | once | TRBD1 | TRBV7-9 | TGTGCCAGCAGGCCACCTCCCGAGACAGGGGATAATGAGCAGTTCTTC | CASRPPPETGDNEQFF
TRBJ2-3 | . | . | TRBV6-5 | TGTGCCAGCAGTTACTCTGACACCACAGATACGCAGTATTTT | CASSYSDTTDTQYF
TRBJ2-2 | . | TRBD2 | TRBV6-5 | TGTGCCAGCAGTTTCACAAGCGGGGGGGCCACCGGGGAGCTGTTTTTT | CASSFTSGGATGELFF
TRBJ2-2 | . | . | TRBV3-1/TRBV3-2 | TGTGCCAGCAGCCAAGAATCCTGGGGACAGAACACCGGGGAGCTGTTTTTT | CASSQESWGQNTGELFF
TRBJ1-2 | . | . | TRBV2 | TGTGCCAGCGGGAGGGTCAGTGGCTACACCTTC | CASGRVSGYTF
TRBJ1-2 | . | TRBD1 | TRBV10-3 | TGTGCCATCAGTGGGGACAGTAGCCCTAACTATGGCTACACCTTC | CAISGDSSPNYGYTF
TRBJ1-2 | . | . | TRBV7-9 | TGTGCCAGCAGCTTACCGGCCAGGGATGGCTACACCTTC | CASSLPARDGYTF
TRBJ1-1 | . | . | TRBV19 | TGTGCCAGTAGTATAACAACAAACACTGAAGCTTTCTTT | CASSITTNTEAFF
TRBJ1-5 | . | . | TRBV7-9 | TGTGCCAGCAGCGCCACAGGTCTCCAGCATTTT | CASSATGLQHF
TRBJ2-3 | . | . | TRBV6-5 | TGTGCCAGCAGTCCGGGTTTAGCGGCAACAGATACGCAGTATTTT | CASSPGLAATDTQYF
TRBJ1-3 | . | TRBD1 | TRBV6-1 | TGTGCCAGCAGTGAAGTACAGGGGAAGCGAAACACCATATATTTT | CASSEVQGKRNTIYF
TRBJ2-2 | . | . | TRBV15 | TGTGCCACCAGCAGAGTCGCCGGGGAGCTGTTTTTT | CATSRVAGELFF
TRBJ2-7 | . | . | TRBV29-1 | TGCAGCGTTGTGAGGCCAGCCAAATCCTACTCCTACGAGCAGTACTTC | CSVVRPAKSYSYEQYF
TRBJ2-5 | . | TRBD2 | TRBV5-1 | TGCGCCAGCAGGACTAGCGGGGAAGAGACCCAGTACTTC | CASRTSGEETQYF
TRBJ1-5 | . | . | TRBV15 | TGTGCCACCAGCAGAGATCTACAGGGTGGGCCTAATCAGCCCCAGCATTTT | CATSRDLQGGPNQPQHF
TRBJ1-1 | few | . | TRBV27 | TGTGCCAGCAGTTTCGGGAGTCGGGACACTGAAGCTTTCTTT | CASSFGSRDTEAFF
TRBJ2-1 | . | TRBD1 | TRBV4-2 | TGTGCCAGCAGCTATACATTGGGACAGGGGTCCAATGAGCAGTTCTTC | CASSYTLGQGSNEQFF
TRBJ2-6 | many | TRBD1 | TRBV15 | TGTGCCACCAGTCCGGGACAGGGATCTGGGGCCAACGTCCTGACTTTC | CATSPGQGSGANVLTF
TRBJ2-2 | . | . | TRBV7-9 | TGTGCCAGCAGCGAAGTACTCCGGGACACCACCGGGGAGCTGTTTTTT | CASSEVLRDTTGELFF
TRBJ2-7 | . | TRBD1 | TRBV19 | TGTGCCAGTAGTACAGGCACAGGGGGCCTTGGCGAGCAGTACTTC | CASSTGTGGLGEQYF
TRBJ1-5 | . | TRBD1 | TRBV19 | TGTGCCAGTAGTATGGGTTCCGGAGGGGGCATCAACCCCTATCAGCCCCAGCATTTT | CASSMGSGGGINPYQPQHF
TRBJ2-2 | . | TRBD1 | TRBV11-3 | TGTGCCAGCAGCCCCCGGGACAGGGACACCGGGGAGCTGTTTTTT | CASSPRDRDTGELFF
TRBJ1-3 | . | . | TRBV2 | TGTGCCAGCACTTCGGGAAACACCATATATTTT | CASTSGNTIYF
TRBJ1-2 | once | . | TRBV30 | TGTGCCTGGAGTCTTCAGGGGCCCTATGGCTACACCTTC | CAWSLQGPYGYTF
TRBJ2-6 | . | . | TRBV7-2 | TGTGCCAGCAGCTACTATGGGGCCAACGTCCTGACTTTC | CASSYYGANVLTF
TRBJ2-1 | . | TRBD2 | TRBV10-3 | TGTGCCAGTTATAGCGGGGGCAATGAGCAGTTCTTC | CASYSGGNEQFF
TRBJ1-4 | . | TRBD1 | TRBV4-2 | TGTGCCAGCAGCCAAACCCCGGGACAGGGTTTGACTAATGAAAAACTGTTTTTT | CASSQTPGQGLTNEKLFF
TRBJ1-2 | . | TRBD1 | TRBV5-5 | TGTGCCAGCAGCATATCGGGACAGAGCATAATCGGCTACACCTTC | CASSISGQSIIGYTF
TRBJ2-2 | . | TRBD1 | TRBV19 | TGTGCCAGTAGAATCGACAGGGGAGCCTTCCTCCTCCTTAACACCGGGGAGCTGTTTTTT | CASRIDRGAFLLLNTGELFF
TRBJ1-5 | . | . | TRBV5-5 | TGTGCCAGCAGCTTACAGGCTTATAGCAATCAGCCCCAGCATTTT | CASSLQAYSNQPQHF
TRBJ1-1 | . | . | TRBV19 | TGTGCCAGTAGTATTCCGGGTCGGGGAAACACTGAAGCTTTCTTT | CASSIPGRGNTEAFF
TRBJ1-2 | . | TRBD1 | TRBV5-1 | TGCGCCAGCACCGGACAGGGGGGAGGACACTATGGCTACACCTTC | CASTGQGGGHYGYTF
TRBJ1-1 | . | . | TRBV30 | TGTGCCTGGAACCACCGCGACAGGTTCTTGTTACCTGAAGCTTTCTTT | CAWNHRDRFLLPEAFF
TRBJ2-7 | . | . | TRBV19 | TGTGCCAGTAGTCCCTCGACGGACAGCTACGAGCAGTACTTC | CASSPSTDSYEQYF
TRBJ1-4 | few | TRBD1 | TRBV28 | TGTGCCAGCAGGTGGACAGGGGGCGGTGAAAAACTGTTTTTT | CASRWTGGGEKLFF
TRBJ2-2 | few | TRBD1 | TRBV5-1 | TGCGCCAGCAGCTGGGGGACAGGGTTACTCACCGGGGAGCTGTTTTTT | CASSWGTGLLTGELFF
TRBJ1-1 | . | . | TRBV19 | TGTGCCAGTAGGACGACAGATAGGACTGAAGCTTTCTTT | CASRTTDRTEAFF
TRBJ2-1 | . | TRBD2 | TRBV7-9 | TGTGCCAGCAGCTTAGAGCCGGGGGGGAGCAATGAGCAGTTCTTC | CASSLEPGGSNEQFF
TRBJ1-4 | . | TRBD1 | TRBV7-9 | TGTGCCAGCAGCCCACGGACAGGCACTAATGAAAAACTGTTTTTT | CASSPRTGTNEKLFF
TRBJ2-1 | . | TRBD1 | TRBV28 | TGTGCCAGCAGCACGGAGGACAGGCTTTACAATGAGCAGTTCTTC | CASSTEDRLYNEQFF
TRBJ2-3 | . | . | TRBV1 | TGCACCAGCAGAGGAACCGGGACAGGGAGTCATGGCACAGATACGCAGTATTTT | CTSRGTGTGSHGTDTQYF
TRBJ1-1 | . | . | TRBV3-1/TRBV3-2 | TGTGCCAGCAGCGGGTTGGCCCTTACGGGGGACACTGAAGCTTTCTTT | CASSGLALTGDTEAFF
TRBJ2-7 | once | . | TRBV29-1 | TGCAGCGTCGAACTAGGCGGAGAGGCGTACGAGCAGTACTTC | CSVELGGEAYEQYF
TRBJ2-7 | once | TRBD2 | TRBV29-1 | TGCAGCGTTGAGGGAGGGTACTACGAGCAGTACTTC | CSVEGGYYEQYF
TRBJ1-5 | once | . | TRBV6-5 | TGTGCCAGCAGTTCGAGGCCGCACAGCAATCAGCCCCAGCATTTT | CASSSRPHSNQPQHF
TRBJ2-1 | few | . | TRBV9 | TGTGCCAGCAGCGGTACAGGTAACAATGAGCAGTTCTTC | CASSGTGNNEQFF
TRBJ1-5 | . | . | TRBV2 | TGTGCCAGCAGGGGGAACAGGGAGGGGAGTCAGCCCCAGCATTTT | CASRGNREGSQPQHF
TRBJ2-2 | . | TRBD2 | TRBV5-1 | TGCGCCAGCAGCTTGGCACTAGCGGGGATCACCGGGGAGCTGTTTTTT | CASSLALAGITGELFF
TRBJ1-5 | . | . | TRBV10-3 | TGTGCCATCAGTGAGGGGGGCGGCAATCAGCCCCAGCATTTT | CAISEGGGNQPQHF
TRBJ1-1 | . | TRBD1 | TRBV27 | TGTGCCAGCAGTCAAGGACAGGGTATCATAGGTATGACTGAAGCTTTCTTT | CASSQGQGIIGMTEAFF
TRBJ2-1 | . | TRBD1 | TRBV5-1 | TGCGCCAGCAGCCAATCCACCGGGACAGGGTACAATGAGCAGTTCTTC | CASSQSTGTGYNEQFF
TRBJ1-5 | . | . | TRBV4-1 | TGCGCCAGCAGCCAACAGGGAAATCAGCCCCAGCATTTT | CASSQQGNQPQHF
TRBJ2-7 | few | TRBD2 | TRBV10-3 | TGTGCCATCAGTGGGACTAGCTCCGAGCAGTACTTC | CAISGTSSEQYF
TRBJ1-5 | . | TRBD1 | TRBV6-5 | TGTGCCAGCAGAGGGGACAGGGTAAATCAGCCCCAGCATTTT | CASRGDRVNQPQHF